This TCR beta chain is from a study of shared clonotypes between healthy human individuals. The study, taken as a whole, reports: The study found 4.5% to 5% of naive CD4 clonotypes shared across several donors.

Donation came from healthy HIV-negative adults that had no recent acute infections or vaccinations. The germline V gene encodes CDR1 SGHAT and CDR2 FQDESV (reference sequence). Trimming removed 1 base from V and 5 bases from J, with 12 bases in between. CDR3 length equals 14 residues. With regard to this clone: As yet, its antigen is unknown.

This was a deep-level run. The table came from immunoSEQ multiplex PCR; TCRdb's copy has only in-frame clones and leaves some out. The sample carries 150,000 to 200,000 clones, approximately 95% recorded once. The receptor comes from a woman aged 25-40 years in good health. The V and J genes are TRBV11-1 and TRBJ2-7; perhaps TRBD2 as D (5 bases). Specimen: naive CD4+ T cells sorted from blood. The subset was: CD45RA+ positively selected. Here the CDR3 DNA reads TGTGCCAGCAGCTTAGTACCGACTATCGACGAGCAGTACTTC. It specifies CASSLVPTIDEQYF.